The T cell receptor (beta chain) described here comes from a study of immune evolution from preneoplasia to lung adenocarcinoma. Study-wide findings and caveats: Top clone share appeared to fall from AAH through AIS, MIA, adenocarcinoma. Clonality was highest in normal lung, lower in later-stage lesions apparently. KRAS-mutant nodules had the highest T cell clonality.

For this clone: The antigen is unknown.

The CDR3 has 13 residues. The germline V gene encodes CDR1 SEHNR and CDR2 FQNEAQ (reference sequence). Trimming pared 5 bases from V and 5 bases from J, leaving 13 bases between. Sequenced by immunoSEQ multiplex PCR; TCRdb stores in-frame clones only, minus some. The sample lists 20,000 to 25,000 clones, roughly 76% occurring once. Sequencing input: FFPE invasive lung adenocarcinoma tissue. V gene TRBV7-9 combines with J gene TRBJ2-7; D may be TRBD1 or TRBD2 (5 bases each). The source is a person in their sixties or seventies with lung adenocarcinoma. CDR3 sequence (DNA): TGTGCCAGCAGCCGGGACGGGGTAAACGAGCAGTACTTC. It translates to CASSRDGVNEQYF.